These T cell receptor beta chains were read from a single sample in a study of T-cell reconstitution after alpha-beta-depleted transplantation in children. Using its own MiXCR run on the PCR reads, TCRdb lists one record per CDR3 protein. Altogether 550,000 to 600,000 distinct CDR3 sequences are present, 23% being singletons, with the ten largest covering around 14%. The sequences come from PBMCs, mostly from graft donor cells, collected 360 days after TCRalphabeta/CD19-depleted stem cell transplant. The source of these receptors is a boy under three years old who had a stem cell transplant for acute myeloid leukemia, so the T cells may come from the graft donor. Each CDR3 is given with its conserved first and last residue. A D gene is named only where the DNA matches it firmly. Size is stated for part of the rows, as once, few or many counts, or as a class when the clone is expanded.

>NA|many|TRBV20-1|TRBJ1-1
TGCAGTGTCCCAATACCGTTGACGGGGAACACTGAAGCTTTCTTT
CSVPIPLTGNTEAFF
>TRBD1|many|TRBV28|TRBJ2-5
TGTGCCAGCAGTTCGGGGGGGACAGGGGACCAAGAGACCCAGTACTTC
CASSSGGTGDQETQYF
>TRBD1|NA|TRBV7-2|TRBJ2-1
TGTGCCAGCAACAACAGGGGTAGTGAGCAGTTCTTC
CASNNRGSEQFF
>NA|few|TRBV7-9|TRBJ2-1
TGTGCCAGCCAGTGGTCGGGGGTGATACACAATGAGCAGTTCTTC
CASQWSGVIHNEQFF
>NA|many|TRBV7-9|TRBJ1-6
TGTGCCAGCAGCCCCCCACAGCCTTATAATTCACCCCTCCACTTT
CASSPPQPYNSPLHF
>NA|NA|TRBV29-1|TRBJ2-5
TGCAGCGTTGAGGGCAGTTCCCCCAAGAAGGCCCAGTACTTC
CSVEGSSPKKAQYF
>NA|NA|TRBV20-1|TRBJ1-2
TGCAGTGCTACCAGCCCCACCTGGACAGCTAACTATGGCTACACCTTC
CSATSPTWTANYGYTF
>TRBD2|NA|TRBV7-2|TRBJ2-7
TGTGCCAGCAACCGGGCGAGCGGGGACTCCTACGAGCAGTACTTC
CASNRASGDSYEQYF
>TRBD2|NA|TRBV9|TRBJ2-1
TGTGCCAGCACCGTCCTCCTGCGGGGGGCCGACTACAATGAGCAGTTCTTC
CASTVLLRGADYNEQFF
>NA|NA|TRBV28|TRBJ1-5
TGTGCCAGCCGAACAATAGATCAGCCCCAGCATTTT
CASRTIDQPQHF
>NA|many|TRBV5-6|TRBJ2-1
TGTGCCAGCAGCTTGGGCGGGGCAGCCTTCAATGAGCAGTTCTTC
CASSLGGAAFNEQFF
>NA|NA|TRBV20-1|TRBJ2-3
TGCAGTGCTAGAAATTCCGGCACAGATACGCAGTATTTT
CSARNSGTDTQYF
>NA|NA|TRBV20-1|TRBJ1-3
TGCAGTGCTAGAGACTCTGCCAGGGTAGCGGGAAACACCATATATTTT
CSARDSARVAGNTIYF
>TRBD1|many|TRBV6-1|TRBJ1-5
TGTGCCAGCAGAAAGGACAGGTTAAGCAATCAGCCCCAGCATTTT
CASRKDRLSNQPQHF
>TRBD2|few|TRBV20-1|TRBJ2-1
TGCAGTGCTAGAGATAGGGGACTGACTAGCGGAGGGTCTCGAATCGCCAGCTCCTACAATGAGCAGTTCTTC
CSARDRGLTSGGSRIASSYNEQFF
>NA|NA|TRBV12-3/TRBV12-4|TRBJ2-7
TGTGCCAGCAGTTTAGGCACAGGGTCAGAGGACGAGCAGTACTTC
CASSLGTGSEDEQYF
>NA|NA|TRBV12-5|TRBJ2-3
TGTGCTAGTGGTTTGTTGGGACCAGAGGGGGTCACAGATACGCAGTATTTT
CASGLLGPEGVTDTQYF
>TRBD1|once|TRBV12-3/TRBV12-4|TRBJ1-2
TGTGCCAGCAGTTTAGGTGGACAGGGCGGCTATGGCTACACCTTC
CASSLGGQGGYGYTF
>NA|NA|TRBV20-1|TRBJ2-1
TGCAGTGCTGAAAAACTAGCCCGTGAGCAGTTCTTC
CSAEKLAREQFF
>TRBD2|many|TRBV12-3/TRBV12-4|TRBJ2-1
TGTGCCAGCAGTTCCACTAGCGGGGTGATTTATGAGCAGTTCTTC
CASSSTSGVIYEQFF
>TRBD1|NA|TRBV10-1|TRBJ2-1
TGCGCCAGCCTGGACAGGATTACCTACAATGAGCAGTTCTTC
CASLDRITYNEQFF
>TRBD2|many|TRBV28|TRBJ2-1
TGTGCCAGCAGCCCCAGCGGGGGGGCCCACAATGAGCAGTTCTTC
CASSPSGGAHNEQFF
>TRBD1|many|TRBV29-1|TRBJ1-2
TGCAGCGTTGAGGTGACAGGGGGCATGGGTGGCTACACCTTC
CSVEVTGGMGGYTF
>NA|NA|TRBV6-4|TRBJ2-3
TGTGCCAGCAGTGTAAGGGGGGGGCTCCAAGGAGATACGCAGTATTTT
CASSVRGGLQGDTQYF
>NA|few|TRBV14|TRBJ2-6
TGTGCCAGCAGCCCCTATGGGGGCTCTGGGGCCAACGTCCTGACTTTC
CASSPYGGSGANVLTF
>NA|NA|TRBV7-2|TRBJ2-3
TGTGCCAGCAGCATAGTCTGGGAGGATACGCAGTATTTT
CASSIVWEDTQYF
>TRBD1|many|TRBV11-2|TRBJ1-6
TGTGCCAGCAGCTTAGGGATACAGGGGCGGAATTCACCCCTCCACTTT
CASSLGIQGRNSPLHF
>NA|many|TRBV28|TRBJ2-2
TGTGCCAGCAGTTTAAATGCGGGGTCGGGCACCGGGGAGCTGTTTTTT
CASSLNAGSGTGELFF
>NA|many|TRBV5-1|TRBJ2-5
TGCGCCAGCAGCTTGGAGCCAGCGAGTCAAGAGACCCAGTACTTC
CASSLEPASQETQYF
>NA|NA|TRBV25-1|TRBJ1-5
TGTGCCAGCAGTGAAAAAGGGTCAGGCTCCAATCAGCCCCAGCATTTT
CASSEKGSGSNQPQHF
>NA|NA|TRBV6-5|TRBJ2-7
TGTGCCAGCAGTTACTCGATCCTTGAGACGGGGGACTACGAGCAGTACTTC
CASSYSILETGDYEQYF
>NA|few|TRBV7-2|TRBJ1-5
TGTGCCAGCAGCTTAGAGACACGCAATCAGCCCCAGCATTTT
CASSLETRNQPQHF
>NA|many|TRBV28|TRBJ2-5
TGTGCCAGCAGCCTGGACTATTTAGAGACCCAGTACTTC
CASSLDYLETQYF
>TRBD1|NA|TRBV7-9|TRBJ2-5
TGTGCCAGCAGCTTAAGACAGGGGGTTGGGGAGACCCAGTACTTC
CASSLRQGVGETQYF
>NA|NA|TRBV12-3/TRBV12-4|TRBJ1-3
TGTGCCAGCAGCTTACAAGTCTCTGGAAACACCATATATTTT
CASSLQVSGNTIYF
>NA|NA|TRBV20-1|TRBJ2-4
TGCAGTGCTAGTATCCTAGGCTGGCAGGCTAAAAACATTCAGTACTTC
CSASILGWQAKNIQYF
>NA|many|TRBV24-1|TRBJ2-7
TGTGCCACCAGTTCGGGGGCCCGGGACTCACTCGGCTACGAGCAGTACTTC
CATSSGARDSLGYEQYF
>TRBD2|many|TRBV12-3/TRBV12-4|TRBJ2-1
TGTGCCAGTCGGGGGGATGAGCAGTTCTTC
CASRGDEQFF
>NA|many|TRBV29-1|TRBJ1-1
TGCAGCGTTGGGCTAACCTCGCCCAGTGGAAAAGCTTTCTTT
CSVGLTSPSGKAFF
>NA|few|TRBV2|TRBJ2-3
TGTGCCAGCAGTGTGAACCACGGCCCAGATACGCAGTATTTT
CASSVNHGPDTQYF
>TRBD2|many|TRBV20-1|TRBJ2-1
TGCAGTGCACCGAGCGGGGGGTACAATGAGCAGTTCTTC
CSAPSGGYNEQFF
>NA|few|TRBV7-8|TRBJ1-5
TGTGCCAGCAGCTTAGCGTTGGATAATCAGCCCCAGCATTTT
CASSLALDNQPQHF
>TRBD1|many|TRBV27|TRBJ2-1
TGTGCCAGCAGTTTCCGGGACAGCCTATACAATGAGCAGTTCTTC
CASSFRDSLYNEQFF
>NA|NA|TRBV29-1|TRBJ1-3
TGCAGCGTCGCTCAACGGGAAATAAACAGGAGTTATACTGGAAACACCACATATTTT
CSVAQREINRSYTGNTTYF
>NA|NA|TRBV5-6|TRBJ2-1
TGTGCCAGCAGCGGGTACAGGGGGATGGGGCTAGCGGAATACAATGAGCAGTTCTTC
CASSGYRGMGLAEYNEQFF
>TRBD1|few|TRBV12-3/TRBV12-4|TRBJ2-1
TGTGCCAGCAGTTTTTGGGGGACAGGGGTGGACAATGAGCAGTTCTTC
CASSFWGTGVDNEQFF
>NA|many|TRBV5-1|TRBJ1-1
TGCGCCAGCAGCTACACAGGAATGGGGATGAACACTGAAGCTTTCTTT
CASSYTGMGMNTEAFF
>NA|many|TRBV7-2|TRBJ1-6
TGTGCCAGCAGCTTAGGGGCAGGGAAAGGTTCACCCCTCCACTTT
CASSLGAGKGSPLHF